These 28 T cell receptor beta chains share one sample of origin, sequenced in a study of cytomegalovirus exposure and HLA in healthy donors. Vbeta (60) and Jbeta (13) primers were used in the PCR. TCRdb's copy holds only in-frame clones and misses some; the assay was immunoSEQ multiplex PCR. The table lists 95,000 to 150,000 clones, 50% to 80% of them singletons, with under 9.5% in the top ten. The sequenced sample consisted of PBMCs. The receptors stem from a woman between 40 and 50 years old in good health and CMV-seropositive.

The V gene is TRBV6-5, the J gene TRBJ1-5; 9 positions match TRBD1. The length of the CDR3 is 16 residues. The germline CDR1 and CDR2 sequences are MNHEY and SVGAGI. Losses at the gene ends were 0 bases for V and 4 bases for J; bases not matched to a gene: 4. The CDR3 spells CASSYSLTGGNQPQHF. In DNA form, the CDR3 reads TGTGCCAGCAGTTACTCGTTGACAGGGGGGAATCAGCCCCAGCATTTT.

J is TRBJ2-3 and V is TRBV19; 15 bases fit TRBD2. V gave up 5 bases and J gave up 3 bases; unmatched junction bases: 0. Germline lookup yields CDR1 LNHDA and CDR2 SQIVND (reference sequence). The CDR3 consists of 15 residues. Written as DNA, the CDR3 is TGTGCCAGTAGTGGGACTAGCGGGGGGACAGATACGCAGTATTTT. It translates to CASSGTSGGTDTQYF.

This chain uses TRBV28 with TRBJ1-6, with unresolved D. V gave up 0 bases and J gave up 0 bases, with 9 bases separating them. The CDR3 is 17 residues long. Germline V gene data show CDR1 as MDHEN and CDR2 as SYDVKM. The CDR3 DNA sequence: TGTGCCAGCAGTTTATGGCCCACTGGCTCCTATAATTCACCCCTCCACTTT. Translation gives CASSLWPTGSYNSPLHF.

The CDR3 is CASSDRGGTEAFF. The CDR3 region has the DNA TGTGCCAGCAGCGACAGGGGCGGCACTGAAGCTTTCTTT. The chain has TRBV6-1 and TRBJ1-1, with TRBD1 identical over 8 bases. This CDR3 spans 13 amino acids. Germline V CDR1 and CDR2: MNHNS, SASEGT. With 6 bases clipped from V and 4 bases from J, the junction kept 4 bases outside the gene matches.

The table lists this clone with a count of one. This chain joins TRBV29-1 and TRBJ1-1; 9 nucleotides match TRBD1. With V trimmed by 4 bases and J by 5 bases, 17 bases remained unmatched. CDR1 SQVTM and CDR2 ANQGSEA come from the germline V gene. The CDR3 is made up of 17 amino acids. CDR3 DNA: TGCAGCGTTGCGTCCCCCGGACAGGGGAGTGGGTGGACTGAAGCTTTCTTT. Its translation: CSVASPGQGSGWTEAFF. The full variable domain, completed using reference TRBV29-1 and TRBJ1-1, is SAVISQKPSRDICQRGTSLTIQCQVDSQVTMMFWYRQQPGQSLTLIATANQGSEATYESGFVIDKFPISRPNLTFSTLTVSNMSPEDSSIYLCSVASPGQGSGWTEAFFGQGTRLTVV.

This clone was seen more than once but under ten times. V is TRBV27 and J is TRBJ2-7; TRBD1 matches at 7 bases. There are 14 residues in the CDR3. Germline V gene data show CDR1 as MNHEY and CDR2 as SMNVEV (reference sequence). Germline trimming cut 5 bases from V and 4 bases from J; bases unmatched to any gene: 8. CDR3: CASSRNRGSYEQYF. In nucleotides, the CDR3 is TGTGCCAGCAGTCGCAACAGGGGATCGTACGAGCAGTACTTC.

The gene calls are TRBV9 and TRBJ1-2; D unclear. Germline V gene sequence: CDR1 SGDLS, CDR2 YYNGEE. V shed 0 bases and J shed 1 base, with 4 bases lying between them. This CDR3 comprises 13 residues. For the CDR3, the DNA is TGTGCCAGCAGCGTAGGCAGTAACTATGGCTACACCTTC. Translated: CASSVGSNYGYTF. The full variable domain, in which reference TRBV9 and TRBJ1-2 provide the parts outside the CDR3, is DSGVTQTPKHLITATGQRVTLRCSPRSGDLSVYWYQQSLDQGLQFLIQYYNGEERAKGNILERFSAQQFPDLHSELNLSSLELGDSALYFCASSVGSNYGYTFGSGTRLTVV.

Of note for this clone: Mismatch with germline at one junction end may stem from a read error. The genes are TRBV11-2 and TRBJ2-1, with TRBD1 matching 8 bases. Germline CDR1 reads SGHAT; CDR2 reads FQNNGV. The CDR3 extends over 14 amino acids. CDR3 region: CASSGQGSFNEQFF. The CDR3 coding sequence is TGTGCCAGCAGCGGACAGGGTTCCTTCAATGAGCAGTTCTTC.

This clone has a count of ten or more. The V and J genes are TRBV10-1 and TRBJ2-5, with unresolved D. The CDR3 has 13 amino acids. Trimming took off 2 bases at V and 7 bases at J, with 11 bases between the two ends. The germline CDR1 and CDR2 sequences are WNHNN and SYGVQD (reference sequence). The chain's CDR3 is CASSEIQHGTQYF. The CDR3 DNA sequence: TGCGCCAGCAGTGAGATACAGCACGGGACCCAGTACTTC.

The gene calls are TRBV18 and TRBJ1-3; D is uncertain. The CDR3 covers 15 residues. V dropped 2 bases and J dropped 1 base, with 9 bases sitting between them. Germline V gene lookup returns CDR1 KGHSH and CDR2 LQKENI. CDR3 residues: CASSPDRESGNTIYF. CDR3 coding DNA: TGTGCCAGCTCACCAGACCGGGAGTCTGGAAACACCATATATTTT.

The chain combines TRBV12-2 with TRBJ2-3; TRBD2 is the table's D call, not checked against the DNA. TRBV12-2 corresponds to a pseudogene. The CDR3 loop spans 15 amino acids. The CDR3 here is CASRFLRRNTDTQYF. CDR3 DNA sequence: TGTGCAAGTCGCTTCTTGAGGAGAAACACAGATACGCAGTATTTT.

This clone has just one count. The gene calls are TRBV6-5 and TRBJ2-5; 11 bases are a match to TRBD2. This CDR3 region has 16 residues. V was clipped by 2 bases and J by 5 bases; unmatched bases: 7. Germline CDR1 is MNHEY and CDR2 is SVGAGI. CDR3 residues: CASSYAIWTSGETQYF. The DNA of the CDR3 is TGTGCCAGCAGTTACGCGATCTGGACTAGCGGGGAGACCCAGTACTTC.

The rearrangement joins TRBV30 to TRBJ1-2; 7 nucleotides match TRBD1. V lost 3 bases to trimming and J lost 2 bases; unmatched junction nucleotides: 9. CDR1 and CDR2 (germline): GTSNPN, SVGIG (reference sequence). The CDR3 has 15 residues. The CDR3 loop is CAWRAKQGLNYGYTF. The DNA for the CDR3 is TGTGCCTGGAGGGCGAAACAGGGGTTAAACTATGGCTACACCTTC.

The chain has TRBV5-8 and TRBJ1-6, with D maybe TRBD1 (6 bases). There are 16 residues in the CDR3. Germline V gives CDR1 SGHTS, CDR2 YDEGEE. V shed 3 bases and J shed 7 bases, with 17 bases lying between them. CDR3 bases: TGTGCCAGCAGCTATAAGACAGCAGGGGTGAATTCACCCCTCCACTTT. Its translation: CASSYKTAGVNSPLHF.

The CDR3 nucleotides are TGTGCCAGCAGCCCAGGGAGGGACACCTTTAACTATGGCTACACCTTC. Protein sequence: CASSPGRDTFNYGYTF. The chain links TRBV7-8 to TRBJ1-2; D perhaps matches TRBD1 (6 bases). Trimming pared 5 bases from V and 1 base from J, leaving 17 bases between. This CDR3 region has 16 residues. In germline, CDR1 is SGHVS, CDR2 FQNEAQ.

The rearrangement links TRBV7-9 to TRBJ2-1, with TRBD2 matching 9 bases. CDR3 length: 15 residues. V trimming: 5 bases; J trimming: 8 bases; junction bases outside the gene matches: 10. In germline, CDR1 is SEHNR, CDR2 FQNEAQ (reference sequence). CDR3 amino acids: CASSVGGTSLHEQFF. The CDR3 nucleotides are TGTGCCAGCAGCGTAGGAGGGACTAGCCTCCATGAGCAGTTCTTC. The full variable domain, its missing parts supplied by reference TRBV7-9 and TRBJ2-1, is DTGVSQNPRHKITKRGQNVTFRCDPISEHNRLYWYRQTLGQGPEFLTYFQNEAQLEKSRLLSDRFSAERPKGSFSTLEIQRTEQGDSAMYLCASSVGGTSLHEQFFGPGTRLTVL.

The V gene is TRBV10-3, the J gene TRBJ2-7; TRBD2 agrees at 8 bases. Trimming cost V 0 bases and J 6 bases; bases outside gene matches: 10. Germline loops: CDR1 ENHRY, CDR2 SYGVKD. The CDR3 is made up of 16 amino acids. This CDR3 reads CAISESRAGGTGEQYF. The CDR3 bases are TGTGCCATCAGTGAGTCGAGGGCGGGAGGTACGGGCGAGCAGTACTTC.

This rearrangement joins TRBV4-1 to TRBJ2-7; D call uncertain. The CDR3 runs 14 residues. The germline V and J ends were trimmed by 2 bases and 3 bases, with 11 bases remaining between them. Looked up from germline, CDR1 is MGHRA and CDR2 is YSYEKL. The CDR3 loop reads CASSQNSERYEQYF. DNA for the CDR3: TGCGCCAGCAGCCAAAACTCAGAGCGCTACGAGCAGTACTTC.

The chain links TRBV7-8 to TRBJ2-1, with 8 bases identical to TRBD2. Losses at the gene ends were 1 base for V and 8 bases for J; bases not matched to a gene: 1. The germline V gene encodes CDR1 SGHVS and CDR2 FQNEAQ. This CDR3 contains 13 residues. CDR3 DNA: TGTGCCAGCAGCTTAGAACTAGCGGATGAGCAGTTCTTC. Translated: CASSLELADEQFF.

The chain uses TRBV4-1 and TRBJ2-5; maybe TRBD1 (6 bases). The germline gives CDR1 MGHRA, CDR2 YSYEKL. V was trimmed by 1 base and J by 3 bases, leaving 24 bases between them. This CDR3 region has 19 residues. The CDR3 spells CASSQVDSNFPIEEETQYF. CDR3 DNA: TGCGCCAGCAGCCAAGTGGACAGTAATTTTCCGATAGAGGAAGAGACCCAGTACTTC.

This chain links TRBV29-1 with TRBJ1-2; possible D gene TRBD1, 6 bases. CDR1 and CDR2 (germline): SQVTM, ANQGSEA. The CDR3 length is 12 residues. In DNA form, the CDR3 reads TGCAGTGCCGGGGGGGCAGACTATGGCTACACCTTC. This translates into CSAGGADYGYTF.

The chain recombines TRBV5-1 with TRBJ2-3; D is unclear. Trimming took 0 bases from V and 0 from J, leaving 14 bases between them. The germline V gene encodes CDR1 SGHRS and CDR2 YFSETQ. The CDR3 runs to 17 residues. CDR3 nucleotide sequence: TGCGCCAGCAGCTTGGTTGGCGGAGCAACTAGCACAGATACGCAGTATTTT. Its protein product is CASSLVGGATSTDTQYF.

The chain is built from TRBV30 and TRBJ2-7, with D perhaps matching TRBD1 (6 bases). Trimming shortened V by 7 bases and J by 1 base, and 8 bases separated the two germline ends. CDR3 length: 11 amino acids. CDR1 is GTSNPN and CDR2 is SVGIG in the germline V gene (reference sequence). The CDR3 DNA reads TGTGCCTACAGGGATTCCTACGAGCAGTACTTC. Encoded protein: CAYRDSYEQYF.

This chain uses TRBV19 with TRBJ2-3, with 8 nucleotides matching TRBD2. The CDR3 has 16 amino acids. V lost 2 bases to trimming and J lost 1 base; unmatched junction nucleotides: 5. CDR1 LNHDA and CDR2 SQIVND come from the germline V gene (reference sequence). CDR3 DNA sequence: TGTGCCAGTAGTATACAAACGGGGGGGGGCACAGATACGCAGTATTTT. Its protein product is CASSIQTGGGTDTQYF.

A note on this clone: Other DNA sequences in this sample translate to the same CDR3. The chain links TRBV7-8 to TRBJ2-7; 15 bases are shared with TRBD2. The CDR3 is 17 residues long. CDR1 SGHVS and CDR2 FQNEAQ come from the germline V gene. Trimming took 1 base from V and 6 from J; bases not matched to a gene: 7. The CDR3 spells CASSLGGLAGGILEQYF. The CDR3 nucleotides read TGTGCCAGCAGCTTAGGGGGACTAGCGGGGGGAATTCTCGAGCAGTACTTC. Based on the CDR3 plus reference TRBV7-8 and TRBJ2-7, the full variable domain is GAGVSQSPRYKVAKRGQDVALRCDPISGHVSLFWYQQALGQGPEFLTYFQNEAQLDKSGLPSDRFFAERPEGSVSTLKIQRTQQEDSAVYLCASSLGGLAGGILEQYFGPGTRLTVT.

With regard to this clone: Other nucleotide sequences from this sample produce the same CDR3. This sequence joins TRBV4-1 and TRBJ1-1, with unresolved D. The CDR3 totals 15 residues. Trimming removed 3 bases at V and 8 bases at J, with 19 bases between. CDR1 MGHRA and CDR2 YSYEKL come from the germline V gene. The chain's CDR3 is CASSHPPPQRLEAFF. The CDR3 DNA is TGCGCCAGCAGCCACCCGCCCCCCCAGCGCCTCGAAGCTTTCTTT.

The V and J genes are TRBV27 and TRBJ1-4; D is possibly TRBD1 (5 bases). Per germline, CDR1 MNHEY and CDR2 SMNVEV (reference sequence). The germline V and J ends were trimmed by 5 bases and 0 bases, with 16 bases remaining between them. The CDR3 has 17 amino acids. The CDR3 sequence is CASSNLPRQTTNEKLFF. The CDR3 DNA reads as TGTGCCAGCAGTAACCTTCCCCGACAGACAACTAATGAAAAACTGTTTTTT. Based on the CDR3 plus reference TRBV27 and TRBJ1-4, the full variable domain is EAQVTQNPRYLITVTGKKLTVTCSQNMNHEYMSWYRQDPGLGLRQIYYSMNVEVTDKGDVPEGYKVSRKEKRNFPLILESPSPNQTSLYFCASSNLPRQTTNEKLFFGSGTQLSVL.

The rearrangement links TRBV19 to TRBJ1-1; D remains unclear. V was trimmed by 7 bases and J by 3 bases, leaving 6 bases between them. The CDR3 loop spans 11 amino acids. CDR1 and CDR2 (germline): LNHDA, SQIVND (reference sequence). CDR3 loop: CASTQYTEAFF. As DNA, the CDR3 is TGTGCCAGTACCCAGTACACTGAAGCTTTCTTT. The whole variable domain, filled in from reference TRBV19 and TRBJ1-1, reads DGGITQSPKYLFRKEGQNVTLSCEQNLNHDAMYWYRQDPGQGLRLIYYSQIVNDFQKGDIAEGYSVSREKKESFPLTVTSAQKNPTAFYLCASTQYTEAFFGQGTRLTVV.